These 14 T cell receptor beta chains originate from one sample sequenced in a study of T cells after yellow fever vaccination. MiXCR, applied by TCRdb to the 5' RACE reads, yields one record per CDR3 protein. The data contain tens of thousands of distinct CDR3 sequences, more than 5.5% of them singletons. The sequenced sample was CD8+ T cells sorted from PBMCs, obtained 4 to 6 days after the first yellow fever vaccination. These receptors came from a man aged 18 to 29 who received the YFV17D yellow fever vaccine.

This clonotype has a count of ten or more. The CDR3 DNA reads as TGTGCCAGCAGACCGAGCCGGGACAGAAATTTTGAAGCTTTCTTT. This gives the protein CASRPSRDRNFEAFF. V and J are TRBV4-2 and TRBJ1-1; 7 nucleotides align to TRBD1. The trim removed 6 bases at V and 7 bases at J, leaving 14 bases unmatched. The CDR3 consists of 15 residues. Germline CDR1 reads LGHNA; CDR2 reads YNFKEQ.

A few counts support this clonotype. The chain links TRBV7-3 to TRBJ2-3, with D tentatively TRBD2 (5 bases). Germline V CDR1 and CDR2: SGHTA, FQGTGA. This CDR3 is built from 16 residues. V was trimmed by 5 bases and J by 3 bases, leaving 18 bases between them. The CDR3 sequence is CASSATLVRGTDTQYF. DNA of the CDR3: TGTGCCAGCAGCGCCACTCTAGTGAGAGGGACAGATACGCAGTATTTT.

There are many counts of this clonotype. The V call is TRBV3-1, the J call TRBJ1-1; D unclear. V was cut by 1 base and J by 3 bases, with 12 bases left in between. Germline V gene data show CDR1 as LGHDT and CDR2 as YNNKEL (reference sequence). CDR3 size: 15 residues. Here the CDR3 DNA reads TGTGCCAGCAGCCAAGTCCCGGCGGTAGACACTGAAGCTTTCTTT. Protein product: CASSQVPAVDTEAFF.

This clonotype was recorded a few times. The gene calls are TRBV18 and TRBJ2-5; D may be TRBD1 (6 bases). Germline V gene sequence: CDR1 KGHSH, CDR2 LQKENI. The CDR3 sequence is 17 residues long. The V end lost 3 bases, the J end lost 0 bases, and 17 bases lay between the germline ends. DNA of the CDR3: TGTGCCAGCTCACCCCCATCGAAGGGGGTGTACCAAGAGACCCAGTACTTC. It codes for CASSPPSKGVYQETQYF.

This clonotype occurred many times. This sequence joins TRBV28 and TRBJ1-6; weak D call: TRBD1 (6 bases). Deletions cut 2 bases from V and 10 bases from J, with 12 bases between. CDR3 length equals 14 residues. Per the germline V gene, CDR1 is MDHEN and CDR2 is SYDVKM. The CDR3 nucleotides read TGTGCCAGCAGTTTACACAGGGAGTACTCACCCCTCCACTTT. Amino acid sequence: CASSLHREYSPLHF.

In its sample, this clonotype was seen many times. The J gene is TRBJ2-3, the V gene TRBV5-1; tentative D call: TRBD1 (6 bases). Germline V gene sequence: CDR1 SGHRS, CDR2 YFSETQ. The CDR3 loop spans 14 amino acids. The V and J ends lost 2 bases and 2 bases respectively, with 9 bases between them. The CDR3 loop reads CASSLGGYTDTQYF. DNA for the CDR3: TGCGCCAGCAGCTTAGGGGGTTACACAGATACGCAGTATTTT. The variable domain in full, completed from reference TRBV5-1 and TRBJ2-3, reads KAGVTQTPRYLIKTRGQQVTLSCSPISGHRSVSWYQQTPGQGLQFLFEYFSETQRNKGNFPGRFSGRQFSNSRSEMNVSTLELGDSALYLCASSLGGYTDTQYFGPGTRLTVL.

The CDR3 loop is CASSQVWTDSGNTIYF. For the CDR3, the DNA is TGCGCCAGCAGCCAAGTTTGGACAGACTCTGGAAACACCATATATTTT. The chain recombines TRBV4-1 with TRBJ1-3; TRBD1 might be the D (6 bases). This CDR3 spans 16 amino acids. Trimming took 1 base from V and 0 from J, leaving 10 bases between them. Germline assignment: CDR1 MGHRA and CDR2 YSYEKL.

Notes on this clonotype: A junction boundary mismatches the germline segment, possibly from a read error. V usage is TRBV11-1 and J usage is TRBJ1-6, with a tentative D call TRBD1 (5 bases). The CDR3 loop spans 20 amino acids. The V gene's germline CDR1 is SGHAT and CDR2 FQDESV (reference sequence). The CDR3 loop reads CASSSSRGAAESSYKSPLHF. The CDR3 DNA reads TGTGCCAGCAGCTCATCGCGAGGGGCAGCCGAGAGCTCCTATAAGTCACCCCTCCACTTT.

This chain connects TRBV20-1 to TRBJ1-1; a possible D gene is TRBD1 (6 bases). Trimming pared 4 bases from V and 0 bases from J, leaving 9 bases between. This CDR3 spans 13 amino acids. From germline, CDR1 is DFQATT and CDR2 SNEGSKA (reference sequence). This CDR3 reads CSATDSLNTEAFF. The CDR3 DNA is TGCAGTGCTACGGACAGCTTGAACACTGAAGCTTTCTTT.

The chain combines TRBV12-3 or TRBV12-4 with TRBJ1-2; no clear D. The CDR3 length is 13 residues. Trimming shortened V by 3 bases and J by 6 bases, and 11 bases separated the two germline ends. The DNA for the CDR3 is TGTGCCAGCAGTTTGGCAGGTTATGATGGCTACACCTTC. Encoded protein: CASSLAGYDGYTF.

The chain is built from TRBV5-4 and TRBJ2-3; 7 positions match TRBD1. Germline CDR1 and CDR2: SGHNT and YYREEE (reference sequence). This CDR3 contains 15 residues. The junction had 13 bases not matched to a gene; V was cut back by 9 bases and J by 3 bases. The CDR3 region is CATQTGTERTDTQYF. CDR3 coding DNA: TGTGCCACCCAGACCGGGACAGAGAGAACAGATACGCAGTATTTT.

V usage is TRBV7-9 and J usage is TRBJ2-3, with no clear D. Trimming shortened V by 2 bases and J by 3 bases, and 9 bases separated the two germline ends. This CDR3 spans 14 amino acids. CDR1 is SEHNR, CDR2 FQNEAQ, per germline (reference sequence). DNA for the CDR3: TGTGCCAGCAGCTTATACACGGATACAGATACGCAGTATTTT. This codes for CASSLYTDTDTQYF. Full variable domain (missing parts from reference TRBV7-9 and TRBJ2-3): DTGVSQNPRHKITKRGQNVTFRCDPISEHNRLYWYRQTLGQGPEFLTYFQNEAQLEKSRLLSDRFSAERPKGSFSTLEIQRTEQGDSAMYLCASSLYTDTDTQYFGPGTRLTVL.

This clonotype occurred a few times. The rearrangement links TRBV4-1 to TRBJ2-7; possibly TRBD1 for D (5 bases). V gave up 0 bases and J gave up 7 bases, with 13 bases separating them. CDR1 and CDR2 from the germline V gene are MGHRA and YSYEKL. The CDR3 totals 14 residues. CDR3 DNA: TGCGCCAGCAGCCAAGATAGGGGCCAGCTGGAGCAGTACTTC. Residues: CASSQDRGQLEQYF.

This clonotype was recorded at least ten times. The V and J genes are TRBV12-5 and TRBJ1-4, with no clear D. CDR1 is LGHNT, CDR2 FRNRAP, per germline. Trimming shortened V by 3 bases and J by 8 bases, and 25 bases separated the two germline ends. CDR3 size: 18 residues. CDR3: CASGFLLAGQKIPEKLFF. CDR3 sequence (DNA): TGTGCTAGTGGTTTCCTTCTGGCAGGCCAAAAGATCCCGGAAAAACTGTTTTTT.